The 25 T cell receptor beta chains in this list originate from one sample, sequenced in a study of blood T cell repertoires in COVID-19. Assay: immunoSEQ multiplex PCR; the TCRdb copy retains only in-frame clones and omits some. The profile shows 250,000 to 350,000 clones, roughly 90% of them singletons. The sequencing sample was made of peripheral blood. The source of these receptors is a woman in her twenties or thirties with active or convalescent COVID-19.

V usage is TRBV28 and J usage is TRBJ2-2, with 7 bases lining up with TRBD1. CDR1 is MDHEN, CDR2 SYDVKM, per germline. The trim removed 2 bases at V and 4 bases at J, leaving 10 bases unmatched. The CDR3 length is 17 residues. Written as DNA, the CDR3 is TGTGCCAGCAGTTTACGAGGGACAGTTCCGGGCACCGGGGAGCTGTTTTTT. This gives the protein CASSLRGTVPGTGELFF.

This rearrangement joins TRBV30 to TRBJ2-3, with 10 bases aligning to TRBD2. The CDR3 sequence is 15 residues long. J was trimmed by 2 bases and V by 2 bases; bases with no gene match: 4. CDR1 and CDR2 (germline): GTSNPN, SVGIG (reference sequence). CDR3 region: CAWSLLAGATDTQYF. The CDR3 DNA sequence: TGTGCCTGGAGTCTCCTAGCGGGGGCCACAGATACGCAGTATTTT.

The genes are TRBV19 and TRBJ2-3, with 7 positions matching TRBD2. The CDR3 runs to 15 residues. Germline CDR1 reads LNHDA; CDR2 reads SQIVND (reference sequence). Trimming cost V 7 bases and J 5 bases; bases outside gene matches: 12. The CDR3, as DNA: TGTGCCAGTAACAAACAGCGGGGTTCAGTAGATACGCAGTATTTT. It translates to CASNKQRGSVDTQYF. Filled out from reference TRBV19 and TRBJ2-3, the complete variable domain reads DGGITQSPKYLFRKEGQNVTLSCEQNLNHDAMYWYRQDPGQGLRLIYYSQIVNDFQKGDIAEGYSVSREKKESFPLTVTSAQKNPTAFYLCASNKQRGSVDTQYFGPGTRLTVL.

This clone was found once. The genes are TRBV19 and TRBJ1-2; 8 bases agree with TRBD1. V was pared by 3 bases and J by 4 bases, with 10 bases of the junction left unmatched. The length of the CDR3 is 16 residues. Germline loops: CDR1 LNHDA, CDR2 SQIVND (reference sequence). CDR3 DNA sequence: TGTGCCAGTAGTATGGTCACCGGGACAGGCCCCTATGGCTACACCTTC. Amino acids: CASSMVTGTGPYGYTF.

This sequence joins TRBV5-4 and TRBJ2-1; TRBD1 matches 9 bases. Germline assignment: CDR1 SGHNT and CDR2 YYREEE (reference sequence). V was clipped by 4 bases and J by 3 bases; unmatched bases: 5. The CDR3 extends over 15 amino acids. The CDR3 is CASSQTGGIYNEQFF. For the CDR3, the DNA is TGTGCCAGCAGCCAGACAGGGGGAATCTACAATGAGCAGTTCTTC. Looking up the rest from reference TRBV5-4 and TRBJ2-1 gives the full variable domain: ETGVTQSPTHLIKTRGQQVTLRCSSQSGHNTVSWYQQALGQGPQFIFQYYREEENGRGNFPPRFSGLQFPNYSSELNVNALELDDSALYLCASSQTGGIYNEQFFGPGTRLTVL.

This sequence joins TRBV2 and TRBJ2-7, with TRBD1 identical over 8 bases. The J segment lost 2 bases and the V segment lost 7 bases, leaving 7 bases of the junction unmatched. Germline-derived CDR1 and CDR2 are SNHLY and FYNNEI. The CDR3 has 14 amino acids. The CDR3 sequence: CASKPGQEPYEQYF. The CDR3 DNA reads as TGTGCCAGCAAGCCGGGACAGGAACCCTACGAGCAGTACTTC.

J is TRBJ1-1 and V is TRBV9; no clear D. The germline V gene encodes CDR1 SGDLS and CDR2 YYNGEE. CDR3 size: 14 residues. The V gene lost 4 bases and the J gene lost 1 base, with 11 bases spanning the gap. The CDR3 loop reads CASSTDAQNTEAFF. In nucleotides, the CDR3 is TGTGCCAGCAGCACAGACGCACAGAACACTGAAGCTTTCTTT.

The chain is built from TRBV6-1 and TRBJ2-2, with D maybe TRBD1 (5 bases). Trimming took 2 bases from V and 6 from J, leaving 10 bases between them. The CDR3 is made up of 14 amino acids. CDR1 and CDR2 (germline): MNHNS, SASEGT. CDR3 bases: TGTGCCAGCAGTGAACAAAGGGGCTCCGGGGAGCTGTTTTTT. Translated, it gives CASSEQRGSGELFF.

The chain's CDR3 is CSGLPLGGNSTDTQYF. CDR3 in DNA: TGCAGCGGCCTCCCCCTAGGCGGAAATAGCACAGATACGCAGTATTTT. This chain links TRBV29-1 with TRBJ2-3, with D unresolved. The CDR3 sequence is 16 residues long. Trimming removed 7 bases at V and 0 bases at J, with 20 bases between. Germline loops: CDR1 SQVTM, CDR2 ANQGSEA.

As regards this clone: Compared with germline, one end of the junction differs, possibly owing to a read error. The rearrangement links TRBV3-1 (or the pseudogene TRBV3-2) to TRBJ2-5; 9 nucleotides align to TRBD1. From germline, CDR1 is LGHDT and CDR2 YNNKEL (reference sequence). The CDR3 is 12 amino acids. The CDR3 reads CASSQGRTGADF. CDR3 coding DNA: TGTGCCAGCAGCCAAGGGCGGACAGGGGCGGACTTC.

This chain connects TRBV10-2 to TRBJ1-2; D is unclear. The length of the CDR3 is 15 residues. V lost 8 bases and J lost 2, with 18 bases in between. Germline CDR1 and CDR2: WSHSY and SAAADI. CDR3 in amino acids: CASGGQRTANYGYTF. CDR3 nucleotide sequence: TGCGCCAGCGGAGGGCAACGAACGGCCAACTATGGCTACACCTTC.

Details on this clone: This CDR3 is also generated by other DNA sequences in the sample. The chain has TRBV19 and TRBJ1-2; TRBD1 is a possible D gene (5 bases). The CDR3 consists of 12 residues. V lost 3 bases to trimming and J lost 5 bases, with 7 bases between them. Germline CDR1 LNHDA, CDR2 SQIVND (reference sequence). CDR3 amino acids: CASSIRGYGYTF. In DNA form, the CDR3 reads TGTGCCAGTAGTATTCGGGGGTATGGCTACACCTTC. Complete variable domain (other parts from reference TRBV19 and TRBJ1-2): DGGITQSPKYLFRKEGQNVTLSCEQNLNHDAMYWYRQDPGQGLRLIYYSQIVNDFQKGDIAEGYSVSREKKESFPLTVTSAQKNPTAFYLCASSIRGYGYTFGSGTRLTVV.

This clone was seen a handful of times. The chain uses TRBV24-1 and TRBJ1-2, with 7 bases aligning to TRBD1. CDR1 is KGHDR and CDR2 is SFDVKD in the germline V gene. J gave up 3 bases and V 4 bases, and 7 bases lay outside the gene matches. This CDR3 is built from 15 residues. DNA for the CDR3: TGTGCCACCAGTGACCCTCTCGGGACAGACTATGGCTACACCTTC. Its translation is CATSDPLGTDYGYTF.

This chain uses TRBV9 with TRBJ2-5; D perhaps matches TRBD2 (5 bases). Germline CDR1 is SGDLS and CDR2 is YYNGEE. V lost 4 bases to trimming and J lost 5 bases, with 18 bases between them. This CDR3 is 15 amino acids long. CDR3 loop: CASSPGSGSRETQYF. The CDR3 DNA is TGTGCCAGCAGCCCGGGGTCGGGATCTCGGGAGACCCAGTACTTC. The variable domain in full, completed from reference TRBV9 and TRBJ2-5, reads DSGVTQTPKHLITATGQRVTLRCSPRSGDLSVYWYQQSLDQGLQFLIQYYNGEERAKGNILERFSAQQFPDLHSELNLSSLELGDSALYFCASSPGSGSRETQYFGPGTRLLVL.

The V and J genes are TRBV19 and TRBJ2-1, with D unclear. Between the trimmed V and J ends, which lost 9 bases and 5 bases, there was a span of 5 bases. CDR3 length equals 10 residues. Germline CDR1 is LNHDA and CDR2 is SQIVND (reference sequence). The CDR3 coding sequence is TGTGCCAGGCTACACAATGAGCAGTTCTTC. Encoded protein: CARLHNEQFF.

The chain uses TRBV18 and TRBJ1-1, with D uncertain. This CDR3 contains 13 residues. Germline V gene data show CDR1 as KGHSH and CDR2 as LQKENI. Trimming removed 6 bases at V and 1 base at J, with 9 bases between. CDR3 residues: CASSPTRNTEAFF. The DNA of the CDR3 is TGTGCCAGCTCCCCTACTAGGAACACTGAAGCTTTCTTT.

The chain combines TRBV25-1 with TRBJ1-2; no definite D call. The germline V gene has CDR1 MGHDK and CDR2 SYGVNS. The CDR3 sequence is 13 residues long. V was clipped by 6 bases and J by 5 bases, with 13 bases between them. CDR3 in DNA: TGTGCCAGCAGCCACTTCGACTCTTATGGCTACACCTTC. Translated: CASSHFDSYGYTF.

The V and J genes are TRBV19 and TRBJ1-1; tentative D call: TRBD1 (5 bases). The CDR3 covers 14 residues. Germline CDR1 is LNHDA and CDR2 is SQIVND (reference sequence). Between the trimmed V and J ends, which lost 7 bases and 7 bases, there was a span of 19 bases. This CDR3 reads CASNQGWGGSEAFF. The CDR3 DNA reads TGTGCCAGTAATCAGGGATGGGGAGGTAGTGAAGCTTTCTTT. Complete variable domain (other parts from reference TRBV19 and TRBJ1-1): DGGITQSPKYLFRKEGQNVTLSCEQNLNHDAMYWYRQDPGQGLRLIYYSQIVNDFQKGDIAEGYSVSREKKESFPLTVTSAQKNPTAFYLCASNQGWGGSEAFFGQGTRLTVV.

The V and J genes are TRBV29-1 and TRBJ2-4; D possibly corresponds to TRBD1 (7 bases). This CDR3 spans 15 amino acids. V was cut by 5 bases and J by 8 bases, with 22 bases left in between. Germline-derived CDR1 and CDR2 are SQVTM and ANQGSEA. CDR3 residues: CSVWWRERGQDIQYF. The DNA of the CDR3 is TGCAGCGTTTGGTGGAGGGAGAGGGGGCAAGACATTCAGTACTTC.

This chain uses TRBV3-1 (or the pseudogene TRBV3-2) with TRBJ2-1; 11 bases align to TRBD2. The CDR3 covers 16 residues. The trim removed 0 bases at V and 7 bases at J, leaving 5 bases unmatched. CDR1 LGHDT and CDR2 YNNKEL come from the germline V gene (reference sequence). DNA for the CDR3: TGTGCCAGCAGCCAAGATAGTCTAGCGGGGGGAAATGAGCAGTTCTTC. This sequence encodes CASSQDSLAGGNEQFF.

This chain uses TRBV7-9 with TRBJ2-7; TRBD2 matches at 8 bases. Trimming removed 1 base from V and 0 bases from J; junction bases left unmatched: 5. This CDR3 is built from 16 residues. Germline-derived CDR1 and CDR2 are SEHNR and FQNEAQ (reference sequence). CDR3 sequence reads: CASSLGSRGASYEQYF. The CDR3 DNA reads TGTGCCAGCAGCTTAGGGTCGCGGGGGGCCTCCTACGAGCAGTACTTC.

The CDR3 here is CASSWGDEQYF. The CDR3 DNA sequence: TGCGCCAGCAGCTGGGGAGATGAGCAGTACTTC. This rearrangement joins TRBV5-1 to TRBJ2-7; D may be TRBD2 (5 bases). V was shortened by 3 bases and J by 7 bases, with 8 bases between the two germline ends. This CDR3 is built from 11 residues. Germline V gene sequence: CDR1 SGHRS, CDR2 YFSETQ. Full variable domain (rest looked up from reference TRBV5-1 and TRBJ2-7): KAGVTQTPRYLIKTRGQQVTLSCSPISGHRSVSWYQQTPGQGLQFLFEYFSETQRNKGNFPGRFSGRQFSNSRSEMNVSTLELGDSALYLCASSWGDEQYFGPGTRLTVT.

The chain couples TRBV27 to TRBJ2-1; no clear D. The length of the CDR3 is 13 residues. The V end was cut by 8 bases, the J end by 0 bases, with 8 bases between. The germline V gene encodes CDR1 MNHEY and CDR2 SMNVEV (reference sequence). The CDR3 protein is CASSWASYNEQFF. The CDR3 DNA follows: TGTGCCAGCTCCTGGGCCTCCTACAATGAGCAGTTCTTC.

The rearrangement links TRBV19 to TRBJ1-6; possible D gene TRBD1, 5 bases. The CDR3 totals 15 residues. Trimming pared 5 bases from V and 10 bases from J, leaving 18 bases between. The V gene's germline CDR1 is LNHDA and CDR2 SQIVND (reference sequence). The DNA of the CDR3 is TGTGCCAGTAGTTCATTAACAGGAATACCATCACCCCTCCACTTT. Translated, it gives CASSSLTGIPSPLHF. Using reference TRBV19 and TRBJ1-6 for the parts outside the CDR3, the full variable domain is DGGITQSPKYLFRKEGQNVTLSCEQNLNHDAMYWYRQDPGQGLRLIYYSQIVNDFQKGDIAEGYSVSREKKESFPLTVTSAQKNPTAFYLCASSSLTGIPSPLHFGNGTRLTVT.

The gene calls are TRBV28 and TRBJ1-6; 8 bases map to TRBD1. Unmatched junction bases numbered 21, after V lost 6 bases and J lost 5 bases. The CDR3 spans 20 residues. The germline V gene encodes CDR1 MDHEN and CDR2 SYDVKM. CDR3 residues: CASSLMNPRQGLIDNSPLHF. CDR3 coding DNA: TGTGCCAGCAGCCTTATGAACCCTAGACAGGGGCTAATTGATAATTCACCCCTCCACTTT.